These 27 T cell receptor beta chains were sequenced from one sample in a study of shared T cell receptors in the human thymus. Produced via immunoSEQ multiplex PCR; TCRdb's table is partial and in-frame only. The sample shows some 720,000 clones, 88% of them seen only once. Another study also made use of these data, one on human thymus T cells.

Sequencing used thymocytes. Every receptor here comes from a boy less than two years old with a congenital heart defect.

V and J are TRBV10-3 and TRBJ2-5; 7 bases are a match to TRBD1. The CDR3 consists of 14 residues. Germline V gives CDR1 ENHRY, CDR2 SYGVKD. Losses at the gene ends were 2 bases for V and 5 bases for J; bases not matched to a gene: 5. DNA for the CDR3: TGTGCCATCAGTGAGACCGGACAGGCGGAGACCCAGTACTTC. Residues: CAISETGQAETQYF.

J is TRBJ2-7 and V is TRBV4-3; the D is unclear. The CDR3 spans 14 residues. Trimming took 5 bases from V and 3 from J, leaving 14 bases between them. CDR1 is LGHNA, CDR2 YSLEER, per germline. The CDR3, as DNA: TGCGCCAGCAGCGAGTCGGGTAAAGACTACGAGCAGTACTTC. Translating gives CASSESGKDYEQYF.

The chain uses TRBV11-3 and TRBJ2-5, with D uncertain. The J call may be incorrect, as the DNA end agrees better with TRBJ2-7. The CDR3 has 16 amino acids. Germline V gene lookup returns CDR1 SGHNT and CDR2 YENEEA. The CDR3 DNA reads TGTGCCAGCAGCTTCACAGATTCCCGAAGATTCTACGAGCAGTACTTC. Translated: CASSFTDSRRFYEQYF.

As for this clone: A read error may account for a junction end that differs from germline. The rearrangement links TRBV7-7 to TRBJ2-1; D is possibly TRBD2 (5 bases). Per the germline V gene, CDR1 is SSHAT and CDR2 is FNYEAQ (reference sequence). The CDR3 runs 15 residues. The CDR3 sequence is CASSPGEWGLDEQFF. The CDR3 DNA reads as TGTGCTAGCAGCCCCGGGGAGTGGGGTTTGGATGAGCAGTTCTTC.

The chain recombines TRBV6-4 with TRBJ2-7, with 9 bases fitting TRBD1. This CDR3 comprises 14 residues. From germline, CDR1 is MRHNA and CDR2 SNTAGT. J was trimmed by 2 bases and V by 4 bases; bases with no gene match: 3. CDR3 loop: CASSAGTGPYEQYF. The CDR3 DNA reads TGTGCCAGCAGTGCTGGGACAGGGCCCTACGAGCAGTACTTC.

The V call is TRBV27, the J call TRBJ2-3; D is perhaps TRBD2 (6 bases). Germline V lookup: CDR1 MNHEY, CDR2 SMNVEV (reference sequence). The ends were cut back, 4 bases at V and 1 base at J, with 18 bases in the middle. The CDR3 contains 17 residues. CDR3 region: CASSWPSGGRGTDTQYF. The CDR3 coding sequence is TGTGCCAGCAGTTGGCCCTCCGGGGGTAGGGGCACAGATACGCAGTATTTT.

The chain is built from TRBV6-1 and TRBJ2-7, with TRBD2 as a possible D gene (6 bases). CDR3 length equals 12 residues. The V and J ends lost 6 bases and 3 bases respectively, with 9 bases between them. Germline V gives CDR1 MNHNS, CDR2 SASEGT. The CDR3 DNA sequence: TGTGCCAGCAGGGGGACTCGCTACGAGCAGTACTTC. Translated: CASRGTRYEQYF.

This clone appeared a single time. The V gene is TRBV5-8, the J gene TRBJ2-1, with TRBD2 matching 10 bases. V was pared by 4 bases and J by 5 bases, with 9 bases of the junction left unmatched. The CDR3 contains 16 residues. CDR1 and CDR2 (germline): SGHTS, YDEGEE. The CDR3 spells CASSLLLAGANNEQFF. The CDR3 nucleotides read TGTGCCAGCAGCCTTCTCCTAGCGGGAGCCAACAATGAGCAGTTCTTC.

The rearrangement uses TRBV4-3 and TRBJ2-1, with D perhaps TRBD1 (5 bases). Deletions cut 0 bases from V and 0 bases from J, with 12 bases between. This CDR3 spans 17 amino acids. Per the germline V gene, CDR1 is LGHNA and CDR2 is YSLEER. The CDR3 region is CASSQESWTSSYNEQFF. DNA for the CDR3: TGCGCCAGCAGCCAAGAGTCGTGGACAAGCTCCTACAATGAGCAGTTCTTC.

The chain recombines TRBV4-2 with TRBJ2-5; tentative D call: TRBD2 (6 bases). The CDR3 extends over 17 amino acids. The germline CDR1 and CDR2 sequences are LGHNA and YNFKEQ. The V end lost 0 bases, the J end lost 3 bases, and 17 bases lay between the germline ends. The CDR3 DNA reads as TGTGCCAGCAGCCAAGATGCACGGGAGTTTAGCAAAGAGACCCAGTACTTC. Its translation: CASSQDAREFSKETQYF.

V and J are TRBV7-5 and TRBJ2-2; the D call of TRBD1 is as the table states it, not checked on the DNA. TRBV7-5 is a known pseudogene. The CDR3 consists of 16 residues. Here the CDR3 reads CARSFVRQVCAGELFF. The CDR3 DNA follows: TGTGCCAGAAGCTTTGTTCGCCAGGTCTGCGCCGGGGAGCTGTTTTTT.

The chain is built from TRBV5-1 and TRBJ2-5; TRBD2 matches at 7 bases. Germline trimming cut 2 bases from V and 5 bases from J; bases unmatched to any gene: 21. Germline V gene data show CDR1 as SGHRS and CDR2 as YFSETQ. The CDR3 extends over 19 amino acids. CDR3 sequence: CASSLARQLRGSVGETQYF. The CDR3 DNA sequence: TGCGCCAGCAGCTTAGCGAGGCAATTGCGCGGGAGTGTGGGGGAGACCCAGTACTTC.

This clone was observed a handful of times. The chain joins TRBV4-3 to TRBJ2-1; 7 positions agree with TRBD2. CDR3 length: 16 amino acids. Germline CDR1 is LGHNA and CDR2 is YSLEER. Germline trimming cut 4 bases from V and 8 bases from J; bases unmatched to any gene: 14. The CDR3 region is CASSPRRAGENYEQFF. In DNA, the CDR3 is TGCGCCAGCAGCCCCCGCCGGGCGGGAGAAAACTATGAGCAGTTCTTC.

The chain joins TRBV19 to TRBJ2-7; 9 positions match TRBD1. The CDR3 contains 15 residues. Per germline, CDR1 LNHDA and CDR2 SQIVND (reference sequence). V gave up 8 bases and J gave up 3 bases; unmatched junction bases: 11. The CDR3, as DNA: TGTGCCAGTGGAGTGGGGACAGGGTTCCTCTACGAGCAGTACTTC. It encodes CASGVGTGFLYEQYF.

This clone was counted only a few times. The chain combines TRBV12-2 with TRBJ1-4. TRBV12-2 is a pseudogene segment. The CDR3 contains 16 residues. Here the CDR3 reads CASRLNLAPGDEKLFF. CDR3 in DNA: TGTGCAAGTCGCTTAAATCTAGCGCCGGGGGATGAAAAACTGTTTTTT.

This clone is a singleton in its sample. CDR3 sequence: CATSRIDRAVGTGELFF. CDR3 nucleotides: TGTGCCACCAGCAGAATCGACAGGGCCGTGGGCACCGGGGAGCTGTTTTTT. The V gene is TRBV15, the J gene TRBJ2-2, with 7 nucleotides matching TRBD1. The CDR3 spans 17 residues. Germline V gene lookup returns CDR1 LNHNV and CDR2 YYDKDF (reference sequence). V lost 2 bases to trimming and J lost 4 bases; unmatched junction nucleotides: 10.

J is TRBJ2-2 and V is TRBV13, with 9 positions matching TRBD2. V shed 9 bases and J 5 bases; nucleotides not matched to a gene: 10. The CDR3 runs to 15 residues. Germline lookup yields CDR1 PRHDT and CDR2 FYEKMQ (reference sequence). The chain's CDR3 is CASRLAAERTGELFF. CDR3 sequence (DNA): TGTGCCAGTCGACTAGCGGCCGAGAGGACCGGGGAGCTGTTTTTT.

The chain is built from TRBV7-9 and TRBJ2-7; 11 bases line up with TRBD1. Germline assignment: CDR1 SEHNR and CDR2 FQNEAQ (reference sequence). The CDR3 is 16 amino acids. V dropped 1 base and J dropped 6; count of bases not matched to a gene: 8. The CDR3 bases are TGTGCCAGCAGCTTAGTTGGGACAGGGGGTTTCGGCGAGCAGTACTTC. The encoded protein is CASSLVGTGGFGEQYF.

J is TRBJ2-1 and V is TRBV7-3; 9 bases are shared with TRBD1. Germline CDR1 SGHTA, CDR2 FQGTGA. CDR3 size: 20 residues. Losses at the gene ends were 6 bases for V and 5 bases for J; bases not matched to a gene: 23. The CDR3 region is CASSSSGTGNRRNNHNEQFF. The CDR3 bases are TGTGCCAGCAGTTCAAGCGGGACAGGGAATAGACGGAATAACCACAATGAGCAGTTCTTC.

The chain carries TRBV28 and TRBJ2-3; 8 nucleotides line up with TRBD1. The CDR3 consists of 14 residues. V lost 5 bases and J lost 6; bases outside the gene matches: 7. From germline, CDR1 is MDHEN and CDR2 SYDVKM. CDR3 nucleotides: TGTGCCAGCAGTATATACCGGGACAGGGATACGCAGTATTTT. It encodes CASSIYRDRDTQYF.

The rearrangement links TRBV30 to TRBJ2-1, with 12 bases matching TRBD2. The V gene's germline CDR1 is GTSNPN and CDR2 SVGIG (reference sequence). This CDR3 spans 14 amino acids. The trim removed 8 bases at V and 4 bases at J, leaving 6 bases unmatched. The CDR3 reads CAGTSGRFYNEQFF. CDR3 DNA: TGTGCCGGTACTAGCGGGAGGTTTTACAATGAGCAGTTCTTC.

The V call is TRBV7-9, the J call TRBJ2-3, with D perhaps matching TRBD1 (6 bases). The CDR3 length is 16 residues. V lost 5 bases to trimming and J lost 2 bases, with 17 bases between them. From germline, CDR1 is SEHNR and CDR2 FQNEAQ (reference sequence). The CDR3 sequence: CASSLPIEGDTDTQYF. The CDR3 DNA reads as TGTGCCAGCAGCCTACCCATAGAGGGGGACACAGATACGCAGTATTTT.

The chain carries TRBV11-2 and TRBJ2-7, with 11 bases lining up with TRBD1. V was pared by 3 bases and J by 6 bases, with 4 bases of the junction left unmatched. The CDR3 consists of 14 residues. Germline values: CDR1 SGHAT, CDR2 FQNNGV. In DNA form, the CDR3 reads TGTGCCAGCAGCTTGGACAGGGGGCGGCTCGAGCAGTACTTC. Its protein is CASSLDRGRLEQYF.

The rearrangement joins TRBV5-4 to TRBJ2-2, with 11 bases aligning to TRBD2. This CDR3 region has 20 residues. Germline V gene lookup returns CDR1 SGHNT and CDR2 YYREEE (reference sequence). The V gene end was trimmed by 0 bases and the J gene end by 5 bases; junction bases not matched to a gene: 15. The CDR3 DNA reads TGTGCCAGCAGCTTGGAGGACGGATACTCCGGGACTAGCGGAACCGGGGAGCTGTTTTTT. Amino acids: CASSLEDGYSGTSGTGELFF.

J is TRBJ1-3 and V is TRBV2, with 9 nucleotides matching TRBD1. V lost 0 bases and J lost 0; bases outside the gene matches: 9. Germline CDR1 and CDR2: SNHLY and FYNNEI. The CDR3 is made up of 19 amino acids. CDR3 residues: CASSEALRGTGSSGNTIYF. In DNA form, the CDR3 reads TGTGCCAGCAGTGAAGCGCTTCGGGGGACAGGGAGCTCTGGAAACACCATATATTTT.

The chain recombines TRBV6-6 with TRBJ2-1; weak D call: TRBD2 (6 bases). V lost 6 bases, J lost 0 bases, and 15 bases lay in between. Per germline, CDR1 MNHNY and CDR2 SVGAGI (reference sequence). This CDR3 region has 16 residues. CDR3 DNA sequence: TGTGCCAGCAGCCGCGGACTAACTAGCTCCTACAATGAGCAGTTCTTC. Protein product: CASSRGLTSSYNEQFF.

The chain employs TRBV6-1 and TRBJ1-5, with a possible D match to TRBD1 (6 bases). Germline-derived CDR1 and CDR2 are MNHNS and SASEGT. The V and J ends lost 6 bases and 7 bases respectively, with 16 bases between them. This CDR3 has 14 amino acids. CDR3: CASSARGSRQPQHF. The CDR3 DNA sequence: TGTGCCAGCAGCGCCAGGGGTTCTCGGCAGCCCCAGCATTTT.